This T cell receptor (beta chain) derives from a study of siplizumab effects on memory and regulatory T cells. The table lists this clone with a count of one. Its antigen is unknown. Whole-study findings and limits: Naive T cells were seen as more diverse than memory cells and as major alloresponse contributors. Suppressive activity of Tregs proliferating in siplizumab cultures remained unconfirmed. Assignment to unstimulated subsets succeeded for only a minor fraction of the alloreactive clones.

Here immunoSEQ multiplex PCR was the method, and the copy in TCRdb shows in-frame clones only, minus some. The sample has more than 95,000 clones, 90% to 95% seen once. The material sequenced was non-Treg CD4+ T cells sorted from blood. This TCR was sampled from a human donor in good health.

The CDR3 region is CASSVGHEQYF. In DNA form, the CDR3 reads TGTGCCAGCTCAGTAGGACACGAGCAGTACTTC. The chain links TRBV18 to TRBJ2-7; no clear D gene. From germline, CDR1 is KGHSH and CDR2 LQKENI. The V end was cut by 5 bases, the J end by 5 bases, with 7 bases between. This CDR3 has 11 amino acids.